These 11 T cell receptor beta chains were all obtained from the same sample, sequenced in a study of beta chain features in type 1 diabetes. Expressed TCRB transcripts were sequenced because the entire RNA isolate underwent reverse transcription. The assay was immunoSEQ multiplex PCR, and TCRdb's table has in-frame clones only and misses some. The sample carries about 290,000 clones, 8% recorded once. The sample taken for sequencing was central memory CD4+ T cells from blood. The receptors come from a woman aged 18-29 years in good health.

V and J are TRBV30 and TRBJ1-1; D is undetermined. V was trimmed by 0 bases and J by 6 bases, leaving 11 bases between them. The CDR3 length is 13 residues. CDR1 and CDR2 (germline): GTSNPN, SVGIG (reference sequence). CDR3 DNA sequence: TGTGCCTGGAGTGTAGGGCTAGAAGCTGAAGCTTTCTTT. Protein product: CAWSVGLEAEAFF. Based on the CDR3 plus reference TRBV30 and TRBJ1-1, the full variable domain is SQTIHQWPATLVQPVGSPLSLECTVEGTSNPNLYWYRQAAGRGLQLLFYSVGIGQISSEVPQNLSASRPQDRQFILSSKKLLLSDSGFYLCAWSVGLEAEAFFGQGTRLTVV.

Only a few counts were recorded for this clone. The V gene is TRBV6-6, the J gene TRBJ2-7; 8 nucleotides align to TRBD1. Germline V gives CDR1 MNHNY, CDR2 SVGAGI (reference sequence). Trimming at V came to 7 bases and at J to 2 bases, leaving 7 bases not matched to a gene. This CDR3 spans 14 amino acids. DNA of the CDR3: TGTGCCAGCAACATCAGGGGGCCAACCTACGAGCAGTACTTC. Translation: CASNIRGPTYEQYF.

The rearrangement joins TRBV7-2 to TRBJ1-2; no definite D call. V was cut by 2 bases and J by 1 base, with 5 bases left in between. The CDR3 covers 13 residues. The germline gives CDR1 SGHTA, CDR2 FQGNSA. The CDR3 reads CASSLTINYGYTF. CDR3 coding DNA: TGTGCCAGCAGCTTAACCATTAACTATGGCTACACCTTC.

This clone has a handful of counts. This sample also contains other DNA sequences that code for the same CDR3. The chain couples TRBV7-9 to TRBJ2-3, with a tentative D call TRBD1 (5 bases). CDR1 and CDR2 (germline): SEHNR, FQNEAQ (reference sequence). The CDR3 runs to 15 residues. V lost 1 base and J lost 0, with 8 bases in between. CDR3 nucleotides: TGTGCCAGCAGCTTAGGACAGACCAGCACAGATACGCAGTATTTT. As protein: CASSLGQTSTDTQYF.

The CDR3 spells CASSFSPDTF. The CDR3 bases are TGTGCCAGCAGTTTCAGTCCGGACACCTTC. The chain carries TRBV27 and TRBJ1-2; D ambiguous. Germline values: CDR1 MNHEY, CDR2 SMNVEV (reference sequence). The CDR3 is 10 residues long. The V gene lost 3 bases and the J gene lost 12 bases, with 8 bases spanning the gap.

As regards this clone: This clone may be a read error of a much larger clone one base away. This CDR3 is also generated by other DNA sequences in the sample. The V call is TRBV5-4, the J call TRBJ1-2; D is undetermined. V dropped 4 bases and J dropped 3 bases, with 13 bases sitting between them. The CDR3 loop spans 14 amino acids. CDR1 SGHNT and CDR2 YYREEE come from the germline V gene (reference sequence). CDR3 in DNA: TGTGCCAGCAGCCCAACAAGTAGAGACTATGGCTACACCTTC. Translation: CASSPTSRDYGYTF.

This clone has only a few counts. This sequence joins TRBV30 and TRBJ2-5; the match to TRBD2 covers 8 bases. Germline assignment: CDR1 GTSNPN and CDR2 SVGIG (reference sequence). The V and J ends lost 5 bases and 4 bases, in that order; junction bases with no gene match: 3. This CDR3 has 12 residues. In DNA form, the CDR3 reads TGTGCCTGGCGGGGGGGGGCAGAGACCCAGTACTTC. Protein: CAWRGGAETQYF.

Ten or more counts support this clone. The gene calls are TRBV7-2 and TRBJ1-4, with D maybe TRBD1 (5 bases). The CDR3 contains 15 residues. Germline V lookup: CDR1 SGHTA, CDR2 FQGNSA. With 3 bases removed from V and 1 base from J, the gap between germline ends came to 9 bases. The CDR3 loop reads CASSFNQGTNEKLFF. The CDR3 coding sequence is TGTGCCAGCAGCTTTAACCAGGGAACTAATGAAAAACTGTTTTTT. The full variable domain, completed using reference TRBV7-2 and TRBJ1-4, is GAGVSQSPSNKVTEKGKDVELRCDPISGHTALYWYRQSLGQGLEFLIYFQGNSAPDKSGLPSDRFSAERTGGSVSTLTIQRTQQEDSAVYLCASSFNQGTNEKLFFGSGTQLSVL.

This clone was seen only a few times. This CDR3 is also generated by other DNA sequences in the sample. V usage is TRBV15 and J usage is TRBJ1-2, with D possibly TRBD1 on 5 matching bases. This CDR3 region has 15 residues. The ends were cut back, 0 bases at V and 3 bases at J, with 11 bases in the middle. Germline assignment: CDR1 LNHNV and CDR2 YYDKDF (reference sequence). DNA for the CDR3: TGTGCCACCAGCAGAGACCGCGACAGAGACTATGGCTACACCTTC. This translates into CATSRDRDRDYGYTF.

There are a few counts of this clone. J is TRBJ2-1 and V is TRBV6-6, with 10 bases lining up with TRBD2. V lost 0 bases to trimming and J lost 7 bases; unmatched junction nucleotides: 3. The germline CDR1 and CDR2 sequences are MNHNY and SVGAGI (reference sequence). This CDR3 has 15 residues. The CDR3 reads CASSYSTSGWNEQFF. DNA for the CDR3: TGTGCCAGCAGTTACTCGACTAGCGGGTGGAATGAGCAGTTCTTC.

The chain joins TRBV11-2 to TRBJ2-3, with TRBD1 as a possible D gene (5 bases). Trimming stripped 5 bases from V and 6 bases from J, with 15 bases between. Looked up from germline, CDR1 is SGHAT and CDR2 is FQNNGV. The CDR3 is 14 residues long. This chain's CDR3 is CASSPRRSGDTQYF. CDR3 DNA: TGTGCCAGCAGCCCCCGGCGTTCAGGGGATACGCAGTATTTT.